This T cell receptor (beta chain) was sequenced during a study of T cells after yellow fever vaccination. Looking at the study overall: Where fractions had low cell numbers, libraries were prepared from them with the SMART-Seq v4 Ultra Low Input RNA kit.

5'RACE template switching generated TCR cDNA, adding a universal primer site and UMIs. TCRdb processed the 5' RACE reads anew with MiXCR; each CDR3 protein has one entry. The data contain under 400,000 distinct CDR3 sequences, around a tenth of them seen just once; the ten biggest clones take up roughly 18%. Regarding the study as a whole: Abundant clonotypes from the bulk population could get into FACS-sorted repertoires as contaminants.

Per the germline V gene, CDR1 is LGHDT and CDR2 is YNNKEL (reference sequence). The CDR3 is made up of 14 amino acids. V gave up 4 bases and J gave up 1 base, with 11 bases separating them. This clonotype was observed a handful of times. Its specificity is not known. The TCR was taken from a man aged 18 to 30 who received the YFV17D yellow fever vaccine. Sequencing was performed on PBMCs, taken on the day of the first yellow fever vaccination. V and J are TRBV3-1 and TRBJ2-7, with D hard to call. The CDR3: CASSPTTDSYEQYF. As DNA, the CDR3 is TGTGCCAGCAGCCCAACGACGGATTCCTACGAGCAGTACTTC.